The 11 T cell receptor beta chains given below trace back to one sample, sequenced in a study of blood T cell repertoires in COVID-19 (dated by TCRdb to 2020 to 2022). The library was built by means of the immunoSEQ multiplex PCR assay. As stored in TCRdb, this immuneACCESS dataset retains in-frame rearrangements with V and J assigned. A fraction of the clones does not appear; measured against another copy, unresolved V genes explain less than half of the discrepancy, and the remainder lacks a known reason. Within this sample are approximately 300,000 clones, with 87% of them counted one time only. Approximately 5% of the sample is held by the ten biggest clonotypes. Sequencing was done on a sample of PBMCs or T cells enriched from blood (not recorded which). The receptors were gathered from a woman aged 25-40 years who had recovered from COVID-19.

This chain connects TRBV6-5 to TRBJ1-1; 7 nucleotides line up with TRBD1. The V gene end was trimmed by 6 bases and the J gene end by 5 bases; junction bases not matched to a gene: 6. CDR3 length: 13 residues. CDR1 and CDR2 from the germline V gene are MNHEY and SVGAGI. CDR3 sequence reads: CASSFRQGTEAFF. The CDR3 nucleotides read TGTGCCAGCAGCTTTAGACAGGGAACTGAAGCTTTCTTT.

The V gene is TRBV14, the J gene TRBJ1-2, with D possibly being TRBD1 (5 bases). Looked up from germline, CDR1 is SGHDN and CDR2 is FVKESK. V lost 0 bases, J lost 10 bases, and 21 bases lay in between. There are 16 residues in the CDR3. In DNA, the CDR3 is TGTGCCAGCAGCCAAGATCTAGGGGCAGTGGGGTTTGACTACACCTTC. As protein: CASSQDLGAVGFDYTF.

V gene TRBV7-3 combines with J gene TRBJ1-3, with no clear D. V lost 2 bases to trimming and J lost 0 bases, with 14 bases between them. CDR3 length: 17 amino acids. Germline lookup yields CDR1 SGHTA and CDR2 FQGTGA. CDR3: CASSLQPAGNSGNTIYF. For the CDR3, the DNA is TGTGCCAGCAGCTTACAACCGGCGGGAAACTCTGGAAACACCATATATTTT. Looking up the rest from reference TRBV7-3 and TRBJ1-3 gives the full variable domain: GAGVSQTPSNKVTEKGKYVELRCDPISGHTALYWYRQSLGQGPEFLIYFQGTGAADDSGLPNDRFFAVRPEGSVSTLKIQRTERGDSAVYLCASSLQPAGNSGNTIYFGEGSWLTVV.

The chain joins TRBV11-2 to TRBJ1-4; 7 nucleotides align to TRBD1. The CDR3 covers 16 residues. The V gene end was trimmed by 3 bases and the J gene end by 4 bases; junction bases not matched to a gene: 8. CDR1 is SGHAT, CDR2 FQNNGV, per germline. DNA for the CDR3: TGTGCCAGCAGCTTTGGCGGGACAGTGGGTAATGAAAAACTGTTTTTT. Encoded protein: CASSFGGTVGNEKLFF.

This chain connects TRBV5-4 to TRBJ1-2, with D tentatively TRBD1 (6 bases). Between the trimmed V and J ends, which lost 4 bases and 5 bases, there was a span of 12 bases. Germline CDR1 is SGHNT and CDR2 is YYREEE (reference sequence). The CDR3 has 13 amino acids. CDR3 sequence: CASSPRDKYGYTF. The CDR3 DNA follows: TGTGCCAGCAGCCCCCGGGACAAGTATGGCTACACCTTC.

This clone came up once. The rearrangement links TRBV10-3 to TRBJ2-2; 8 nucleotides line up with TRBD1. The CDR3 extends over 14 amino acids. Germline loops: CDR1 ENHRY, CDR2 SYGVKD. With V trimmed by 10 bases and J by 3 bases, 7 bases remained unmatched. For the CDR3, the DNA is TGTGCCACCGAGGACAGGGTCGACACCGGGGAGCTGTTTTTT. Translation gives CATEDRVDTGELFF.

This chain connects TRBV9 to TRBJ1-1; unclear D gene. The germline CDR1 and CDR2 sequences are SGDLS and YYNGEE. V lost 2 bases, J lost 0 bases, and 5 bases lay in between. There are 13 residues in the CDR3. The CDR3 DNA is TGTGCCAGCAGCGTTTTCGTGAACACTGAAGCTTTCTTT. Protein product: CASSVFVNTEAFF.

As DNA, the CDR3 is TGTGCCAGCAGCTACTCGGGCGGGGGTGAGACCCAGTACTTC. It codes for CASSYSGGGETQYF. The gene calls are TRBV9 and TRBJ2-5; 7 nucleotides agree with TRBD2. Germline CDR1 and CDR2: SGDLS and YYNGEE. The CDR3 is 14 residues long. Losses at the gene ends were 4 bases for V and 5 bases for J; bases not matched to a gene: 8.

This chain connects TRBV7-9 to TRBJ1-2; D remains unclear. This CDR3 contains 15 residues. The V gene lost 1 base and the J gene lost 2 bases, with 11 bases spanning the gap. Germline V gives CDR1 SEHNR, CDR2 FQNEAQ (reference sequence). The CDR3 coding sequence is TGTGCCAGCAGCTTAGGGCGAAGGCGGAACTATGGCTACACCTTC. It specifies CASSLGRRRNYGYTF.

The chain is built from TRBV9 and TRBJ1-1; possible D gene TRBD1, 5 bases. The CDR3 spans 14 residues. In germline, CDR1 is SGDLS, CDR2 YYNGEE. Trimming left V 3 bases short and J 5 bases short, with 14 bases between. The CDR3 sequence: CASSGDPRGTEAFF. As DNA, the CDR3 is TGTGCCAGCAGCGGAGACCCGCGGGGGACTGAAGCTTTCTTT.

This clone came up once. The V call is TRBV7-9, the J call TRBJ2-1, with a possible D match to TRBD1 (5 bases). Trimming pared 4 bases from V and 5 bases from J, leaving 18 bases between. Germline CDR1 is SEHNR and CDR2 is FQNEAQ (reference sequence). This CDR3 is built from 16 residues. The chain's CDR3 is CASSSLRTTKNNEQFF. CDR3 DNA sequence: TGTGCCAGCAGCTCGCTACGGACAACCAAAAACAATGAGCAGTTCTTC.